Listed below are T cell receptor beta chains from one sample, sequenced in a study of blood T cell repertoires in COVID-19. TCRdb's copy holds only in-frame clones and misses some; the assay was immunoSEQ multiplex PCR. Among about 140,000 clones listed, about 87% were seen once. The sequenced sample consisted of PBMCs or T cells enriched from blood (not recorded which). Every receptor here comes from a man in his sixties who had recovered from COVID-19. Each CDR3 is given with its conserved first and last residue. Fields, in order: V gene, D gene, J gene, clone size, CDR3 length, CDR3 DNA, CDR3 protein. The D gene is left open where the match is weak. Rows give clone size only sometimes, using once, few, many, or a class for an expanded clone.

TRBV12-3/TRBV12-4	NA	TRBJ2-5	NA	13	TGTGCCAGCAGTTTCCGAGTAATAGAGACCCAGTACTTC	CASSFRVIETQYF
TRBV2	TRBD1	TRBJ2-7	NA	14	TGTGCCAGCAGAAGGACAGGGGCGTCCTACGAGCAGTACTTC	CASRRTGASYEQYF
TRBV28	NA	TRBJ2-7	NA	15	TGTGCCAGCAGGGACACGAAAGGTTACTCCTACGAGCAGTACTTC	CASRDTKGYSYEQYF
TRBV6-6	NA	TRBJ2-5	once	13	TGTGCCAGCAGTAGGGGTCTACAAGAGACCCAGTACTTC	CASSRGLQETQYF
TRBV5-5	NA	TRBJ2-2	NA	15	TGTGCCAGCAGCTCGAACAGGGCGAACACCGGGGAGCTGTTTTTT	CASSSNRANTGELFF
TRBV7-2	TRBD1	TRBJ1-2	few	13	TGTGCCAGCAGCCCGGGGACAGGCTATGGCTACACCTTC	CASSPGTGYGYTF
TRBV11-3	NA	TRBJ2-2	NA	15	TGTGCCAGCAGCTTCAGCGGGTCGAACACCGGGGAGCTGTTTTTT	CASSFSGSNTGELFF
TRBV7-8	NA	TRBJ2-1	NA	13	TGTGCCAGCAGCTCGACAGAATACAATGAGCAGTTCTTC	CASSSTEYNEQFF
TRBV4-1	TRBD2	TRBJ2-1	NA	16	TGCGCCAGCAGCCGAGCTAGCGGCAGCTCCTACAATGAGCAGTTCTTC	CASSRASGSSYNEQFF
TRBV28	NA	TRBJ1-2	NA	11	TGTGCCAGCAGCGAGAGTTATGGCTACACCTTC	CASSESYGYTF
TRBV12-3/TRBV12-4	TRBD1	TRBJ1-5	NA	12	TGTGCCAGCAGACAGGGGGATCAGCCCCAGCATTTT	CASRQGDQPQHF
TRBV28	NA	TRBJ2-7	NA	15	TGTGCCAGCAGCACCTGGGGGCCTATCTCCTACGAGCAGTACTTC	CASSTWGPISYEQYF
TRBV6-4	TRBD2	TRBJ2-2	NA	15	TGTGCCAGCAGTGTAGTAGCGGGGGCGACCGGGGAGCTGTTTTTT	CASSVVAGATGELFF
TRBV7-3	TRBD2	TRBJ2-3	NA	13	TGTGCCAGCGGAGCGGGAGATACAGATACGCAGTATTTT	CASGAGDTDTQYF
TRBV7-9	TRBD1	TRBJ1-6	NA	15	TGTGCCAGCTACTACCACGGGACAGCAAATTCACCCCTCCACTTT	CASYYHGTANSPLHF
TRBV7-3	TRBD2	TRBJ2-1	NA	14	TGTGCCAGCAGCGCCCGGACTAGCGGGGGGTTGAAGTTCTTC	CASSARTSGGLKFF
TRBV19	NA	TRBJ1-1	NA	14	TGTGCCAGTAGTAGGGACACCCGAGGCACTGAAGCTTTCTTT	CASSRDTRGTEAFF
TRBV10-2	TRBD1	TRBJ1-6	NA	15	TGCGCCAGCAGTGTATCGGGACAGGGTAATTCACCCCTCCACTTT	CASSVSGQGNSPLHF
TRBV9	NA	TRBJ1-1	NA	14	TGTGCCAGCAGCAGGAGAGGGTTGGACACTGAAGCTTTCTTT	CASSRRGLDTEAFF
TRBV19	NA	TRBJ1-1	NA	12	TGTGCCAGTAGTATATCGTCCACTGAAGCTTTCTTT	CASSISSTEAFF
TRBV28	NA	TRBJ2-1	NA	16	TGTGCCAGCAGTTCCTGGGACTGGAGCTCCTACAATGAGCAGTTCTTC	CASSSWDWSSYNEQFF
TRBV5-4	TRBD2	TRBJ2-7	once	13	TGTGCCAGCAGCGCTGGACTAGCGCCCGAGCAGTACTTC	CASSAGLAPEQYF
TRBV9	NA	TRBJ2-5	few	13	TGTGCCAGCACAGGACAGCCTCAAGAGACCCAGTACTTC	CASTGQPQETQYF
TRBV18	NA	TRBJ2-7	NA	15	TGTGCCAGCTCCCTGGCCCGGGATACAATCTACGAGCAGTACTTC	CASSLARDTIYEQYF
TRBV28	NA	TRBJ1-4	NA	16	TGTGCCAGCAGTCCCCCCCGAGGAGCGGCTAATGAAAAACTGTTTTTT	CASSPPRGAANEKLFF
TRBV13	TRBD2	TRBJ2-1	NA	13	TGTGCCAGCAGCGCGACTAGCGGGTATGAGCAGTTCTTC	CASSATSGYEQFF
TRBV7-6	TRBD1	TRBJ2-1	once	16	TGTGCCAGCAGCTTACTGGGACAGGGGACCTACAATGAGCAGTTCTTC	CASSLLGQGTYNEQFF
TRBV3-1/TRBV3-2	NA	TRBJ1-2	few	14	TGTGCCAGCAGCCGCGGCCAGGGGACCTATGGCTACACCTTC	CASSRGQGTYGYTF
TRBV1	NA	TRBJ2-5	NA	15	TGCACCAGCAGCCAACCTACTTGGAGGGGAGAGACCCAGTACTTC	CTSSQPTWRGETQYF
TRBV12-5	TRBD2	TRBJ2-1	NA	14	TGTGCTAGTGGTTTTAGCGGGGGACACAATGAGCAGTTCTTC	CASGFSGGHNEQFF
TRBV21-1	NA	TRBJ1-4	few	15	TGTGCCAGCAGCAGGAAACAGGGGTTCGGTGAAAAACTGTTTTTT	CASSRKQGFGEKLFF
TRBV19	NA	TRBJ2-1	NA	14	TGTGCCAGTAGTCAGCGGGCCCGTGACAATGAGCAGTTCTTC	CASSQRARDNEQFF
TRBV2	NA	TRBJ1-1	once	15	TGTGCCAGCAGTGAATTGGTCCCTATGAACACTGAAGCTTTCTTT	CASSELVPMNTEAFF
TRBV19	NA	TRBJ2-1	NA	14	TGTGCCAGTAGTATAGTTAGTCTTTCTTGGGAGCAGTTCTTC	CASSIVSLSWEQFF
TRBV9	NA	TRBJ1-5	few	15	TGTGCCAGCAGCGCCTTGGACAGTAGCAATCAGCCCCAGCATTTT	CASSALDSSNQPQHF
TRBV10-1	TRBD2	TRBJ2-7	NA	16	TGCGCCAGCAGTGCCCACCGCGGGACTAGCGGGGGCGAGCAGTACTTC	CASSAHRGTSGGEQYF
TRBV28	TRBD2	TRBJ2-7	few	14	TGTGCCAGCAGGGAAACTAGCGGGAGAGGCGAGCAGTACTTC	CASRETSGRGEQYF
TRBV7-8	NA	TRBJ2-7	NA	13	TGTGCCAGCAGCCCCGGAACTAGGCGGGAGCAGTACTTC	CASSPGTRREQYF
TRBV6-5	NA	TRBJ2-7	NA	13	TGTGCCAGCAGTCTCCCGGGAACCTACGAGCAGTACTTC	CASSLPGTYEQYF
TRBV2	NA	TRBJ1-1	once	10	TGTGCCAGCATGTCGACGGAGGCTTTCTTT	CASMSTEAFF
TRBV6-5	TRBD1	TRBJ2-7	NA	13	TGTGCCAGCAGTTGGGACAGGGGGAGCGAGCAGTACTTC	CASSWDRGSEQYF
TRBV5-1	NA	TRBJ1-4	NA	15	TGCGCCAGCAGCCTGACGACAGGTCGTCAAGAAAAACTGTTTTTT	CASSLTTGRQEKLFF
TRBV7-9	TRBD1	TRBJ2-7	NA	13	TGTGCCAGCAGCTTGGACAGGGCGTACGAGCAGTACTTC	CASSLDRAYEQYF
TRBV3-1/TRBV3-2	TRBD1	TRBJ1-1	NA	13	TGTGCCAGCAGCCAACAGGGGGATACTGAAGCTTTCTTT	CASSQQGDTEAFF
TRBV10-2	NA	TRBJ2-7	NA	14	TGCGCCAGCAGTGAGGGGGGGAAACCCTACGAGCAGTACTTC	CASSEGGKPYEQYF
TRBV30	NA	TRBJ1-6	NA	17	TGTGCCTCCACCCGTTCTAAGGGAGGCCGAAATAATTCACCCCTCCACTTT	CASTRSKGGRNNSPLHF
TRBV10-3	NA	TRBJ2-5	once	16	TGTGCCATCAGCTCGCTGGGTTTGGACAGCCAAGAGACCCAGTACTTC	CAISSLGLDSQETQYF
TRBV2	NA	TRBJ1-5	NA	16	TGTGCCAGCAGTGGGACACGGATTTTCAGCAATCAGCCCCAGCATTTT	CASSGTRIFSNQPQHF
TRBV18	NA	TRBJ2-2	NA	17	TGTGCCAGCTCACCACCTAAGCGGGCCGCGAACACCGGGGAGCTGTTTTTT	CASSPPKRAANTGELFF
TRBV6-5	TRBD1	TRBJ1-2	NA	15	TGTGCCAGCAGGGCCTCGACAGGGAGGTTGGATGGCTACACCTTC	CASRASTGRLDGYTF
TRBV5-4	NA	TRBJ1-1	NA	13	TGTGCCAGCAGCCGTAGGACTGGAACTGAAGCTTTCTTT	CASSRRTGTEAFF
TRBV5-1	NA	TRBJ1-1	NA	18	TGCGCCAGCAGCCCGGGGGTATCCTTGAGGCCTATGAACACTGAAGCTTTCTTT	CASSPGVSLRPMNTEAFF
TRBV15	NA	TRBJ1-5	NA	15	TGTGCCACCAGCAGAGAAGGGGGTAACTATCAGCCCCAGCATTTT	CATSREGGNYQPQHF
TRBV6-1	NA	TRBJ2-7	NA	15	TGTGCCAGCAGTGAACAGGCGGGGTTTGCCTACGAGCAGTACTTC	CASSEQAGFAYEQYF
TRBV7-7	NA	TRBJ2-1	NA	13	TGTGCCAGCAGCTCGGACAGCTACAATGAGCAGTTCTTC	CASSSDSYNEQFF
TRBV19	NA	TRBJ1-2	NA	15	TGTGCCAGTAGTATATACAGGGTCGTTAACTATGGCTACACCTTC	CASSIYRVVNYGYTF
TRBV24-1	TRBD1	TRBJ2-1	NA	16	TGTGCCACCAGTGATTCGGACAGGGGTCCCTACAATGAGCAGTTCTTC	CATSDSDRGPYNEQFF
TRBV30	TRBD1	TRBJ2-1	once	13	TGTGCCTGGAGTCCGGACAGGACTTTTCGGCAGTTCTTC	CAWSPDRTFRQFF